These T cell receptor beta chains were read from a single sample in a study of memory CD4+ T cells and cytomegalovirus serostatus. The protocol was immunoSEQ multiplex PCR, while the TCRdb copy is restricted to in-frame clones and leaves out a portion. The data contain around 25,000 clones, about 75% of them singletons. The specimen was memory CD4+ T cells from blood. All receptors derive from an adult in good health and CMV-seronegative. Both conserved end residues are part of each CDR3. Each record gives: CDR3 protein, CDR3 DNA, J gene, CDR3 length, D gene, V gene, clone size. D genes are given only for firm matches. Only some rows state a clone size, as once, few, many or a class for expanded clones.

CDR3 protein: CASSPLAVGGYTEAFF; CDR3 DNA: TGTGCCAGCAGCCCACTGGCAGTGGGGGGGTACACTGAAGCTTTCTTT; J gene: TRBJ1-1; CDR3 length: 16; D gene: NA; V gene: TRBV7-2; clone size: NA
CDR3 protein: CASGLQAGGGDEQFF; CDR3 DNA: TGTGCTAGTGGTTTACAAGCGGGAGGGGGGGATGAGCAGTTCTTC; J gene: TRBJ2-1; CDR3 length: 15; D gene: TRBD2; V gene: TRBV12-5; clone size: NA
CDR3 protein: CASSQRAGYYGYTF; CDR3 DNA: TGTGCCAGCAGCCAGAGGGCCGGCTACTATGGCTACACCTTC; J gene: TRBJ1-2; CDR3 length: 14; D gene: NA; V gene: TRBV14; clone size: NA
CDR3 protein: CASSLPFRLAGVSNEQFF; CDR3 DNA: TGTGCCAGCAGCTTACCATTTCGACTAGCGGGAGTTAGCAATGAGCAGTTCTTC; J gene: TRBJ2-1; CDR3 length: 18; D gene: TRBD2; V gene: TRBV7-9; clone size: NA
CDR3 protein: CASSRGNALDTQYF; CDR3 DNA: TGTGCCAGCAGCAGGGGGAATGCACTGGATACGCAGTATTTT; J gene: TRBJ2-3; CDR3 length: 14; D gene: NA; V gene: TRBV11-3; clone size: NA
CDR3 protein: CASSLAGTGTNYGYTF; CDR3 DNA: TGTGCCAGCAGCTTAGCAGGTACAGGGACCAACTATGGCTACACCTTC; J gene: TRBJ1-2; CDR3 length: 16; D gene: NA; V gene: TRBV7-9; clone size: NA
CDR3 protein: CASSPDEGRLKLFF; CDR3 DNA: TGTGCCAGCTCACCCGACGAGGGTCGTCTGAAACTGTTTTTT; J gene: TRBJ1-4; CDR3 length: 14; D gene: NA; V gene: TRBV18; clone size: NA
CDR3 protein: CASSLTGEAFF; CDR3 DNA: TGTGCCAGCAGCTTAACGGGGGAAGCTTTCTTT; J gene: TRBJ1-1; CDR3 length: 11; D gene: NA; V gene: TRBV11-2; clone size: few
CDR3 protein: CAWGGQVWSTEAFF; CDR3 DNA: TGTGCCTGGGGGGGGCAGGTATGGAGCACTGAAGCTTTCTTT; J gene: TRBJ1-1; CDR3 length: 14; D gene: NA; V gene: TRBV30; clone size: NA
CDR3 protein: CASSPIGGRNTEAFF; CDR3 DNA: TGTGCCAGTAGCCCTATCGGGGGTCGAAACACTGAAGCTTTCTTT; J gene: TRBJ1-1; CDR3 length: 15; D gene: NA; V gene: TRBV19; clone size: NA
CDR3 protein: CASSVDPGLAGGGRETQYF; CDR3 DNA: TGTGCCAGCAGCGTAGACCCCGGACTAGCGGGAGGGGGGAGAGAGACCCAGTACTTC; J gene: TRBJ2-5; CDR3 length: 19; D gene: TRBD2; V gene: TRBV9; clone size: few
CDR3 protein: CASSLAKGNSYGYTF; CDR3 DNA: TGTGCCAGCAGCTTAGCAAAGGGGAACTCCTATGGCTACACCTTC; J gene: TRBJ1-2; CDR3 length: 15; D gene: NA; V gene: TRBV7-2; clone size: NA
CDR3 protein: CASSQVGVSPTF; CDR3 DNA: TGTGCCAGCAGCCAAGTGGGGGTCTCCCCCACCTTC; J gene: TRBJ1-2; CDR3 length: 12; D gene: NA; V gene: TRBV14; clone size: once
CDR3 protein: CAISESGQTRETQYF; CDR3 DNA: TGTGCCATCAGTGAGTCGGGACAGACACGGGAGACCCAGTACTTC; J gene: TRBJ2-5; CDR3 length: 15; D gene: TRBD1; V gene: TRBV10-3; clone size: NA
CDR3 protein: CASSKKAPVTEKLFF; CDR3 DNA: TGTGCCAGTAGTAAGAAGGCCCCGGTGACTGAAAAACTGTTTTTT; J gene: TRBJ1-4; CDR3 length: 15; D gene: NA; V gene: TRBV19; clone size: NA
CDR3 protein: CASSQEGTTVNSNQPQHF; CDR3 DNA: TGCGCCAGCAGCCAAGAAGGGACGACAGTAAATAGCAATCAGCCCCAGCATTTT; J gene: TRBJ1-5; CDR3 length: 18; D gene: NA; V gene: TRBV4-1; clone size: few
CDR3 protein: CAWSPGGARETQYF; CDR3 DNA: TGTGCCTGGAGTCCGGGGGGGGCTAGGGAGACCCAGTACTTC; J gene: TRBJ2-5; CDR3 length: 14; D gene: TRBD2; V gene: TRBV30; clone size: NA
CDR3 protein: CASSPGVTDTQYF; CDR3 DNA: TGTGCCAGCAGCCCTGGGGTCACAGATACGCAGTATTTT; J gene: TRBJ2-3; CDR3 length: 13; D gene: NA; V gene: TRBV14; clone size: NA
CDR3 protein: CAGRVSWNTEAFF; CDR3 DNA: TGTGCCGGCAGGGTGTCGTGGAACACTGAAGCTTTCTTT; J gene: TRBJ1-1; CDR3 length: 13; D gene: NA; V gene: TRBV6-5; clone size: NA
CDR3 protein: CASSQKDRGREKLFF; CDR3 DNA: TGCGCCAGCAGCCAGAAAGACAGGGGGAGAGAAAAACTGTTTTTT; J gene: TRBJ1-4; CDR3 length: 15; D gene: TRBD1; V gene: TRBV4-3; clone size: NA
CDR3 protein: CASSILYRGNQPQHF; CDR3 DNA: TGTGCCAGTAGTATTCTGTACAGGGGTAATCAGCCCCAGCATTTT; J gene: TRBJ1-5; CDR3 length: 15; D gene: TRBD1; V gene: TRBV19; clone size: NA
CDR3 protein: CASSPLGSSGGYNEQFF; CDR3 DNA: TGTGCCAGCAGCCCCTTAGGGTCTAGCGGGGGGTACAATGAGCAGTTCTTC; J gene: TRBJ2-1; CDR3 length: 17; D gene: TRBD2; V gene: TRBV7-2; clone size: NA
CDR3 protein: CASSSQSGATNEKLFF; CDR3 DNA: TGTGCCAGCAGCTCCCAATCGGGAGCAACTAATGAAAAACTGTTTTTT; J gene: TRBJ1-4; CDR3 length: 16; D gene: NA; V gene: TRBV7-8; clone size: NA
CDR3 protein: CASSVSRGADTGELFF; CDR3 DNA: TGTGCCAGCAGTGTGTCGCGGGGGGCCGACACCGGGGAGCTGTTTTTT; J gene: TRBJ2-2; CDR3 length: 16; D gene: TRBD2; V gene: TRBV6-4; clone size: NA
CDR3 protein: CASSERNRENTEAFF; CDR3 DNA: TGTGCCAGCAGTGAGAGGAACAGGGAAAACACTGAAGCTTTCTTT; J gene: TRBJ1-1; CDR3 length: 15; D gene: NA; V gene: TRBV6-1; clone size: NA
CDR3 protein: CASSPTAPERYEQYF; CDR3 DNA: TGTGCCAGCAGTCCAACAGCACCGGAAAGGTACGAGCAGTACTTC; J gene: TRBJ2-7; CDR3 length: 15; D gene: NA; V gene: TRBV6-5; clone size: NA
CDR3 protein: CASSSTGTGVEQYF; CDR3 DNA: TGTGCCAGCAGCTCAACCGGGACAGGGGTCGAGCAGTACTTC; J gene: TRBJ2-7; CDR3 length: 14; D gene: TRBD1; V gene: TRBV28; clone size: NA
CDR3 protein: CASSVTRTHEQYF; CDR3 DNA: TGCGCCAGCAGCGTGACGAGGACCCACGAGCAGTACTTC; J gene: TRBJ2-7; CDR3 length: 13; D gene: NA; V gene: TRBV5-1; clone size: NA
CDR3 protein: CASSDPQGGGTYGYTF; CDR3 DNA: TGTGCCAGCAGTGACCCACAGGGAGGGGGAACCTATGGCTACACCTTC; J gene: TRBJ1-2; CDR3 length: 16; D gene: NA; V gene: TRBV6-1; clone size: NA
CDR3 protein: CAIGATNEKLFF; CDR3 DNA: TGTGCCATCGGCGCAACTAATGAAAAACTGTTTTTT; J gene: TRBJ1-4; CDR3 length: 12; D gene: NA; V gene: TRBV10-3; clone size: NA
CDR3 protein: CASSYNDYGYTF; CDR3 DNA: TGTGCCAGCAGTTACAACGACTATGGCTACACCTTC; J gene: TRBJ1-2; CDR3 length: 12; D gene: NA; V gene: TRBV6-6; clone size: few
CDR3 protein: CASSDQRGFQYF; CDR3 DNA: TGTGCCAGCAGTGACCAACGGGGTTTTCAGTACTTC; J gene: TRBJ2-4; CDR3 length: 12; D gene: NA; V gene: TRBV2; clone size: NA
CDR3 protein: CASSSSAFPTEQYF; CDR3 DNA: TGTGCCAGCAGCTCCTCGGCATTCCCAACCGAGCAGTACTTC; J gene: TRBJ2-7; CDR3 length: 14; D gene: NA; V gene: TRBV11-2; clone size: NA
CDR3 protein: CASSQTPWVVGLDAEAFF; CDR3 DNA: TGTGCCAGCAGCCAAACGCCGTGGGTGGTTGGCCTGGACGCTGAAGCTTTCTTT; J gene: TRBJ1-1; CDR3 length: 18; D gene: NA; V gene: TRBV28; clone size: few
CDR3 protein: CASSSGVNKETQYF; CDR3 DNA: TGTGCCAGCAGCTCAGGGGTAAATAAAGAGACCCAGTACTTC; J gene: TRBJ2-5; CDR3 length: 14; D gene: NA; V gene: TRBV9; clone size: NA
CDR3 protein: CASSLRRGTSGNTIYF; CDR3 DNA: TGTGCCAGCAGCTTAAGGAGGGGGACCTCTGGAAACACCATATATTTT; J gene: TRBJ1-3; CDR3 length: 16; D gene: NA; V gene: TRBV7-9; clone size: NA
CDR3 protein: CASSVRDTGSGNTIYF; CDR3 DNA: TGTGCCAGCAGTGTGCGGGACACGGGCTCTGGAAACACCATATATTTT; J gene: TRBJ1-3; CDR3 length: 16; D gene: NA; V gene: TRBV2; clone size: few
CDR3 protein: CASNHRGQGYEQYF; CDR3 DNA: TGTGCCAGCAACCACAGGGGGCAGGGGTACGAGCAGTACTTC; J gene: TRBJ2-7; CDR3 length: 14; D gene: TRBD1; V gene: TRBV27; clone size: few
CDR3 protein: CASSQLTRQQGLSNYGYTF; CDR3 DNA: TGTGCCAGCAGCCAACTCACAAGACAACAGGGGTTGAGTAACTATGGCTACACCTTC; J gene: TRBJ1-2; CDR3 length: 19; D gene: TRBD1; V gene: TRBV13; clone size: NA
CDR3 protein: CASSLSGAPLGAGANYGYTF; CDR3 DNA: TGCGCCAGCAGCCTGAGCGGGGCGCCCCTTGGGGCCGGGGCAAACTATGGCTACACCTTC; J gene: TRBJ1-2; CDR3 length: 20; D gene: NA; V gene: TRBV5-1; clone size: NA
CDR3 protein: CASSLNPQGDQPQHF; CDR3 DNA: TGCGCCAGCAGCTTAAACCCCCAGGGTGATCAGCCCCAGCATTTT; J gene: TRBJ1-5; CDR3 length: 15; D gene: NA; V gene: TRBV5-1; clone size: NA
CDR3 protein: CASSLNGETQYF; CDR3 DNA: TGTGCCAGCAGCTTAAACGGGGAGACCCAGTACTTC; J gene: TRBJ2-5; CDR3 length: 12; D gene: NA; V gene: TRBV11-3; clone size: NA
CDR3 protein: CASSRGEGRGTKTQYF; CDR3 DNA: TGTGCCAGTAGCAGGGGCGAGGGCAGGGGTACGAAGACCCAGTACTTC; J gene: TRBJ2-5; CDR3 length: 16; D gene: NA; V gene: TRBV19; clone size: NA
CDR3 protein: CAISAVDRAGEQYF; CDR3 DNA: TGTGCCATCAGTGCGGTTGACAGAGCGGGCGAGCAGTACTTC; J gene: TRBJ2-7; CDR3 length: 14; D gene: NA; V gene: TRBV10-3; clone size: NA
CDR3 protein: CASSIDASRAHEQFF; CDR3 DNA: TGTGCCAGCAGCATAGATGCTAGCAGGGCGCATGAGCAGTTCTTC; J gene: TRBJ2-1; CDR3 length: 15; D gene: NA; V gene: TRBV11-2; clone size: NA
CDR3 protein: CASGPNGDPYNEQFF; CDR3 DNA: TGCGCCAGCGGCCCGAACGGAGACCCCTACAATGAGCAGTTCTTC; J gene: TRBJ2-1; CDR3 length: 15; D gene: NA; V gene: TRBV5-1; clone size: NA
CDR3 protein: CASSLAGGTSDTQYF; CDR3 DNA: TGTGCCAGCAGCTTGGCCGGTGGGACTTCAGATACGCAGTATTTT; J gene: TRBJ2-3; CDR3 length: 15; D gene: NA; V gene: TRBV5-4; clone size: NA
CDR3 protein: CASSLGAQETQYF; CDR3 DNA: TGTGCCAGCAGCTTGGGGGCTCAAGAGACCCAGTACTTC; J gene: TRBJ2-5; CDR3 length: 13; D gene: NA; V gene: TRBV7-2; clone size: NA
CDR3 protein: CASSLGAGHLDYGYTF; CDR3 DNA: TGTGCCAGCAGCTTGGGGGCGGGACATCTAGACTATGGCTACACCTTC; J gene: TRBJ1-2; CDR3 length: 16; D gene: NA; V gene: TRBV5-4; clone size: NA
CDR3 protein: CASSSDRVNTEAFF; CDR3 DNA: TGTGCCAGCAGCTCGGACAGGGTGAACACTGAAGCTTTCTTT; J gene: TRBJ1-1; CDR3 length: 14; D gene: TRBD1; V gene: TRBV7-2; clone size: NA
CDR3 protein: CAISESYRDRNQPQHF; CDR3 DNA: TGTGCCATCAGTGAGTCCTACCGGGACAGAAATCAGCCCCAGCATTTT; J gene: TRBJ1-5; CDR3 length: 16; D gene: TRBD1; V gene: TRBV10-3; clone size: NA
CDR3 protein: CASRPGANTEAFF; CDR3 DNA: TGTGCCAGCAGACCTGGGGCGAACACTGAAGCTTTCTTT; J gene: TRBJ1-1; CDR3 length: 13; D gene: NA; V gene: TRBV28; clone size: NA
CDR3 protein: CSVDGRGFLTDTQYF; CDR3 DNA: TGCAGCGTTGATGGCAGGGGGTTTCTCACAGATACGCAGTATTTT; J gene: TRBJ2-3; CDR3 length: 15; D gene: TRBD1; V gene: TRBV29-1; clone size: NA
CDR3 protein: CASSEGQLGSQPQHF; CDR3 DNA: TGTGCCAGCAGTGAGGGACAACTGGGCAGTCAGCCCCAGCATTTT; J gene: TRBJ1-5; CDR3 length: 15; D gene: NA; V gene: TRBV27; clone size: few
CDR3 protein: CASTRGGTSGNTIYF; CDR3 DNA: TGTGCCAGCACCCGTGGGGGGACCTCTGGAAACACCATATATTTT; J gene: TRBJ1-3; CDR3 length: 15; D gene: NA; V gene: TRBV6-6; clone size: NA
CDR3 protein: CASGQGVLSGNTIYF; CDR3 DNA: TGTGCCAGCGGGCAGGGGGTGCTCTCTGGAAACACCATATATTTT; J gene: TRBJ1-3; CDR3 length: 15; D gene: TRBD1; V gene: TRBV6-1; clone size: few
CDR3 protein: CASAPGTVTGELFF; CDR3 DNA: TGTGCTAGTGCCCCCGGGACGGTCACCGGGGAGCTGTTTTTT; J gene: TRBJ2-2; CDR3 length: 14; D gene: NA; V gene: TRBV12-5; clone size: NA